This T cell receptor beta chain was sequenced for a study of blood T cell repertoires in COVID-19. Study as a whole: Spain, Italy and the United States supplied samples that represented acute and convalescent COVID-19. The analysed material was cDNA or gDNA that came from T cells, B-cell-depleted T cells, or PBMCs.

Method: immunoSEQ multiplex PCR; TCRdb's copy keeps in-frame clones and lacks some. The sample lists about 67,000 clones, 75% to 90% occurring once. Sequenced: peripheral blood. This sequence was found in a man in his fifties with active COVID-19.

CDR3 in amino acids: CASSERRGQETQYF. CDR3 in DNA: TGTGCCAGCAGCGAAAGACGGGGGCAAGAGACCCAGTACTTC. This chain joins TRBV11-2 and TRBJ2-5, with a possible D match to TRBD2 (6 bases). V lost 5 bases and J 2 bases, leaving 12 bases between the germline ends. CDR1 and CDR2 from the germline V gene are SGHAT and FQNNGV. The CDR3 is 14 amino acids.